This T cell receptor (beta chain) was captured in a study of cytomegalovirus exposure and HLA in healthy donors. The study ran its PCR with 60 Vbeta and 13 Jbeta primers. Assay used: immunoSEQ multiplex PCR; TCRdb lists only in-frame clones, some missing. The table includes some 150,000 clones, 60% to 80% detected once. The V gene's germline CDR1 is SGHAT and CDR2 FQNNGV. Trimming stripped 2 bases from V and 2 bases from J, with 7 bases between. This CDR3 spans 15 amino acids. This clone was recorded a few times. Sequenced material: PBMCs. The TCR originated in a male donor in good health and CMV-seronegative. The chain combines TRBV11-2 with TRBJ2-6; the D gene is possibly TRBD1 (6 bases). The CDR3 loop is CASSLTGTGANVLTF. CDR3 DNA: TGTGCCAGCAGCTTAACAGGGACTGGGGCCAACGTCCTGACTTTC.